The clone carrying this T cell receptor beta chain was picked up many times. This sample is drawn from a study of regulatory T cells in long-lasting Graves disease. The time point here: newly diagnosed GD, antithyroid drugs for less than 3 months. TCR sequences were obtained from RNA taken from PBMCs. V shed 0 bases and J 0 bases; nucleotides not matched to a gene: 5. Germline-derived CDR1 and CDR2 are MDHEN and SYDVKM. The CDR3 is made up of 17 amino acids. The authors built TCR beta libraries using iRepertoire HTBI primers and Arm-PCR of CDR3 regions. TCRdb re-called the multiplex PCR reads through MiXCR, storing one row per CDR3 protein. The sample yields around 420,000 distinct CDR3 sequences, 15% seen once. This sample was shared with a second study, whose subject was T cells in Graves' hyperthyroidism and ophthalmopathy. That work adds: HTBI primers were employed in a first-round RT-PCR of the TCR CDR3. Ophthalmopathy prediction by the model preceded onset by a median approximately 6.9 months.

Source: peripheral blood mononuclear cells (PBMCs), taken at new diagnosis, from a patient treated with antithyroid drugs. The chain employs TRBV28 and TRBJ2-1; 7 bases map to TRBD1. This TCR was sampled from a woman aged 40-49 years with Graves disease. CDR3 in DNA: TGTGCCAGCAGTTTATGGGACAGGAATAGCTCCTACAATGAGCAGTTCTTC. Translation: CASSLWDRNSSYNEQFF.